This record covers a single T cell receptor beta chain. The antigen remains unidentified. At one of its ends the junction is not consistent with the germline gene, which may arise from a read error. TCR alpha and beta CDR3 regions were amplified from RNA using iRepertoire nested multiplex PCR. For one-step reverse transcription and amplification, roughly 95-450 ng of tissue mRNA or PBMC total RNA was used. TCRdb reprocessed the multiplex PCR reads via MiXCR and lists one record per CDR3 protein. The sample lists approximately 100,000 distinct CDR3 sequences; 25% to 30% were seen once. This entry is derived from a study of glioma-infiltrating T cells. Study-wide results and limits: Gliomas, especially low-grade, showed above-expected tissue-blood divergence; non-neoplastic patients showed below. Only very few CDR3 sequences appeared in both tissue and blood.

The CDR3 totals 16 residues. Germline values: CDR1 SQVTM, CDR2 ANQGSEA. This clonotype originated in a human donor with low-grade glioma or glioblastoma, undergoing nonglioma brain surgery, or in good health (not recorded which). The gene calls are TRBV29-1 and TRBJ2-2; 10 bases line up with TRBD2. Material: glioma tissue, nonneoplastic brain tissue, or PBMCs (not recorded which). The CDR3 DNA follows: TGCAGCGTCGAAGGGCTAGCGGGAGTCCGGTCCGGGGAGCTGTTTTTT. Protein sequence: CSVEGLAGVRSGELFF.